The 6 T cell receptor beta chains below all came from one sample that was sequenced in a study of cytomegalovirus exposure and HLA in healthy donors (dated by TCRdb to the late 2010s). Receptors were amplified or captured by the immunoSEQ multiplex PCR assay. A mixture of 60 forward primers for TCR Vbeta segments and 13 reverse primers for TCR Jbeta segments was used in the multiplex PCR. The clones in this table, taken by TCRdb from immuneACCESS, are in-frame only. Not every clone is retained; where verified, under half of the shortfall comes from an unresolved V gene, and the cause of the rest is unknown. The sample records approximately 190,000 clones, 78% of which are singletons. The top ten hold roughly 14% of the sample. Specimen: PBMCs. The receptors derive from a woman aged 25 to 39 in good health and CMV-seropositive.

This chain joins TRBV4-1 and TRBJ1-4; D call uncertain. V gave up 1 base and J gave up 7 bases, with 10 bases separating them. The germline V gene encodes CDR1 MGHRA and CDR2 YSYEKL. The CDR3 length is 14 residues. The CDR3 region has the DNA TGCGCCAGCAGCCAAGTGGGCGCCAGTGAAAAACTGTTTTTT. Its protein is CASSQVGASEKLFF.

This sequence joins TRBV19 and TRBJ2-5, with 11 bases lining up with TRBD1. Germline CDR1 reads LNHDA; CDR2 reads SQIVND (reference sequence). The CDR3 contains 13 residues. V gave up 10 bases and J gave up 5 bases; unmatched junction bases: 6. Here the CDR3 reads CATRDRGSETQYF. The CDR3 bases are TGTGCCACCCGGGACAGGGGGTCGGAGACCCAGTACTTC.

This clone was observed a single time. This chain uses TRBV5-1 with TRBJ1-6; possibly TRBD1 for D (5 bases). The CDR3 loop spans 15 amino acids. V was clipped by 7 bases and J by 6 bases, with 17 bases between them. Germline CDR1 is SGHRS and CDR2 is YFSETQ. The CDR3 DNA reads as TGCGCCAGCCAGTTGCGCCAGGGATCTAATTCACCCCTCCACTTT. Translated: CASQLRQGSNSPLHF.

The rearrangement uses TRBV6-4 and TRBJ2-7; a weak D match, TRBD1 (5 bases). There are 13 residues in the CDR3. Per the germline V gene, CDR1 is MRHNA and CDR2 is SNTAGT. Trimming left V 9 bases short and J 3 bases short, with 15 bases between. CDR3 in amino acids: CARSEDKDYEQYF. Here the CDR3 DNA reads TGTGCCAGGTCCGAGGACAAAGACTACGAGCAGTACTTC.

J is TRBJ1-4 and V is TRBV4-3; no firm D call. V shed 5 bases and J shed 8 bases, with 9 bases lying between them. CDR3 size: 12 residues. Germline V gene data show CDR1 as LGHNA and CDR2 as YSLEER. CDR3 coding DNA: TGCGCCAGCAGCGGGCGCCGCGAAAAACTGTTTTTT. Translation: CASSGRREKLFF.

J is TRBJ2-1 and V is TRBV7-9; tentatively, D is TRBD2 (5 bases). The CDR3 loop spans 15 amino acids. The germline V gene has CDR1 SEHNR and CDR2 FQNEAQ (reference sequence). The V and J ends lost 3 bases and 3 bases respectively, with 12 bases between them. The CDR3 nucleotides are TGTGCCAGCAGCTTCAGGAGCGGAGTCTACAATGAGCAGTTCTTC. Its translation: CASSFRSGVYNEQFF.